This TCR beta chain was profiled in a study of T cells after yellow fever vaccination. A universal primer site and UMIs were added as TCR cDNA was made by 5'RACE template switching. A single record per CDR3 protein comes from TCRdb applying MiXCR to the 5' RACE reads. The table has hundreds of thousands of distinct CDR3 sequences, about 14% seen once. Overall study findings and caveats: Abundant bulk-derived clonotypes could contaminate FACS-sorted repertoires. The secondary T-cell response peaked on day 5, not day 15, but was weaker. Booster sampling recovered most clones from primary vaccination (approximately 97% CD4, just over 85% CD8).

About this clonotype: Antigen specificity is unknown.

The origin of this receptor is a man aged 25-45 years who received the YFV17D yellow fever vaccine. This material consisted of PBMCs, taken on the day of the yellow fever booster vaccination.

The CDR3 reads CSAPPSGGYNEQFF. The DNA for the CDR3 is TGCAGTGCCCCCCCGAGCGGAGGCTACAATGAGCAGTTCTTC. The rearrangement joins TRBV20-1 to TRBJ2-1; tentative D call: TRBD2 (5 bases). Trimming cost V 6 bases and J 3 bases, with 15 bases left between them. Germline CDR1 and CDR2: DFQATT and SNEGSKA (reference sequence). This CDR3 has 14 amino acids.